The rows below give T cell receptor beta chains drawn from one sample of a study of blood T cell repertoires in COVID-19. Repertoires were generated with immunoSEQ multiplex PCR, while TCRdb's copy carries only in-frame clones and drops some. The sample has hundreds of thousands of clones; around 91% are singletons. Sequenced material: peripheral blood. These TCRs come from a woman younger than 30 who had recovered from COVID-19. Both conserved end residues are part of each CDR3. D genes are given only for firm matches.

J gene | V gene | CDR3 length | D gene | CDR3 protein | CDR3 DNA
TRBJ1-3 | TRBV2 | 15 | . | CASSEGERWGNTIYF | TGTGCCAGCAGTGAAGGGGAGCGTTGGGGAAACACCATATATTTT
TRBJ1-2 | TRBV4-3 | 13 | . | CASSRGQSERYTF | TGCGCCAGCAGCCGAGGACAGAGTGAACGCTACACCTTC
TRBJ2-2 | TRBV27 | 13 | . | CASSREVTGELFF | TGTGCCAGCAGTCGCGAGGTCACCGGGGAGCTGTTTTTT
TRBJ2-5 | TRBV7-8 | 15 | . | CASSRRGGGEETQYF | TGTGCCAGCAGCCGGCGGGGTGGAGGGGAAGAGACCCAGTACTTC
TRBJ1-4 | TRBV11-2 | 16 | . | CASSYIGGVQNEKLFF | TGTGCCAGCAGCTACATAGGAGGGGTCCAGAATGAAAAACTGTTTTTT
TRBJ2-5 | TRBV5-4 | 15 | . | CASSPIRDVGETQYF | TGTGCCAGCAGCCCCATCAGGGATGTCGGAGAGACCCAGTACTTC
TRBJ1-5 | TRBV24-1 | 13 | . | CATSAGGNQPQHF | TGTGCCACCAGTGCGGGGGGGAATCAGCCCCAGCATTTT
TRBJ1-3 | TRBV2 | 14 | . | CASSGGRDGNTIYF | TGTGCCAGCAGTGGGGGCAGGGATGGAAACACCATATATTTT
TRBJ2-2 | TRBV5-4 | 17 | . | CASSLDRRIANTGELFF | TGTGCCAGCAGCTTAGACAGACGGATAGCGAACACCGGGGAGCTGTTTTTT
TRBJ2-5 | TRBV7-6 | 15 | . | CASSLSGGARETQYF | TGTGCCAGCAGCTTAAGTGGGGGGGCAAGGGAGACCCAGTACTTC
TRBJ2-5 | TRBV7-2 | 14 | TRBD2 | CASSRGTSVETQYF | TGTGCCAGCAGCCGTGGGACTAGCGTCGAGACCCAGTACTTC
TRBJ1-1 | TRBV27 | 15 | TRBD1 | CASRWRGQGDTEAFF | TGTGCCAGCAGGTGGCGAGGACAGGGGGACACTGAAGCTTTCTTT
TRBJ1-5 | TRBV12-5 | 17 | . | CASGLVPGMVGNQPQHF | TGTGCTAGTGGTTTGGTACCAGGGATGGTAGGCAATCAGCCCCAGCATTTT
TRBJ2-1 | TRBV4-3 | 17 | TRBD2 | CASSRQLAGVTWDEQFF | TGCGCCAGCAGCCGCCAATTAGCGGGAGTGACCTGGGATGAGCAGTTCTTC
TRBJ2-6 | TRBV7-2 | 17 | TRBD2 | CASGRISGRAGANVLTF | TGTGCCAGCGGACGCATCAGCGGGAGGGCTGGGGCCAACGTCCTGACTTTC
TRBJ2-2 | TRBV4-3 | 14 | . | CASSQFTSPGELFF | TGCGCCAGCAGCCAGTTCACTAGCCCCGGGGAGCTGTTTTTT
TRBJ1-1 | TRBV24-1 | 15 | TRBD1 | CATSDTRTGATEAFF | TGTGCCACCAGTGATACGCGGACAGGGGCCACTGAAGCTTTCTTT
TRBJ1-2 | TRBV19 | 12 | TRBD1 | CASRTGSYGYTF | TGTGCCAGTAGGACAGGGAGCTATGGCTACACCTTC
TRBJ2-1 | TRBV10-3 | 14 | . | CAISASGIYNEQFF | TGTGCCATCAGTGCGAGCGGAATATACAATGAGCAGTTCTTC
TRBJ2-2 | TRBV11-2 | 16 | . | CASSPARVGLTGELFF | TGTGCCAGCAGCCCAGCGAGGGTGGGATTGACCGGGGAGCTGTTTTTT
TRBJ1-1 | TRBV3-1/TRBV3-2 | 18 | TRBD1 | CASSQDNRGRVGNTEAFF | TGTGCCAGCAGCCAAGATAATAGGGGGCGCGTAGGGAACACTGAAGCTTTCTTT
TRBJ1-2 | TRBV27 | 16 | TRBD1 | CASSLVGRQGGYGYTF | TGTGCCAGCAGTTTAGTTGGCAGACAGGGGGGTTATGGCTACACCTTC
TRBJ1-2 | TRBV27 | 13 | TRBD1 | CASSGQGYYGYTF | TGTGCCAGCAGTGGACAGGGGTACTATGGCTACACCTTC
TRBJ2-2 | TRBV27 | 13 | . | CASSFGDTGELFF | TGTGCCAGCAGTTTCGGTGACACCGGGGAGCTGTTTTTT
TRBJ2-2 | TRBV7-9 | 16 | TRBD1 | CASSLGQGVNTGELFF | TGTGCCAGCAGCTTAGGACAGGGGGTAAACACCGGGGAGCTGTTTTTT
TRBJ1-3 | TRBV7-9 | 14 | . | CASSLGRGGNTIYF | TGTGCCAGCAGCTTAGGCAGGGGTGGAAACACCATATATTTT
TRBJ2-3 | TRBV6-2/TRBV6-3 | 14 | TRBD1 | CASSRGQQTDTQYF | TGTGCCAGCAGCAGGGGACAGCAAACAGATACGCAGTATTTT
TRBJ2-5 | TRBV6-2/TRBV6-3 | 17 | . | CASSYSTDAIYQETQYF | TGTGCCAGCAGTTACTCGACTGACGCGATCTATCAAGAGACCCAGTACTTC
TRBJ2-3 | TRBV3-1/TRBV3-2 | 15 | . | CASSHKLAAPDTQYF | TGTGCCAGCAGCCACAAACTAGCAGCTCCGGATACGCAGTATTTT
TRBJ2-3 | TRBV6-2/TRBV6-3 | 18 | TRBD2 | CASSYSSGFRASTDTQYF | TGTGCCAGCAGTTATTCTAGCGGATTTCGCGCTAGCACAGATACGCAGTATTTT
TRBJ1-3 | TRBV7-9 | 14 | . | CASRPAGTGNTIYF | TGTGCCAGCAGACCCGCAGGGACTGGAAACACCATATATTTT
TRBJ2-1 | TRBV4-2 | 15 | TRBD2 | CASSILAGGYNEQFF | TGTGCCAGCAGCATCCTAGCGGGAGGGTACAATGAGCAGTTCTTC
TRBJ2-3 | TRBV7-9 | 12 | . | CASSLDRNTQYF | TGTGCCAGCAGCCTGGACAGAAATACGCAGTATTTT
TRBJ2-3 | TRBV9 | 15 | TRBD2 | CASSVVGTSSDTQYF | TGTGCCAGCAGCGTAGTTGGGACTAGTTCAGATACGCAGTATTTT